Each of the 9 T cell receptor beta chains below was sequenced from the same sample in a study of post-analysis software for immune sequencing data. Study-wide findings and caveats: Included in a set of roughly five TRBV segments more frequent in patients than controls were TRBV5-6, TRBV5-1 and TRBV20-1.

The TCR beta cDNA libraries contained unique molecular identifiers. From the PCR reads, TCRdb called clonotypes with MiXCR, one entry per CDR3 protein. The table lists more than 350,000 distinct CDR3 sequences, 30% to 45% of them singletons. No cognate antigen is known for these TCRs. The sample was blood. These receptor sequences come from a girl aged 2-10 years with multiple sclerosis.

The V gene is TRBV7-2, the J gene TRBJ2-5; 8 nucleotides match TRBD2. The assigned J gene may be wrong: the sequence end matches TRBJ2-7 better. The germline V gene encodes CDR1 SGHTA and CDR2 FQGNSA. The CDR3 loop spans 15 amino acids. The CDR3 protein is CASSFDRSGVYEQYF. The CDR3 bases are TGTGCCAGCAGCTTCGATCGTAGCGGGGTGTACGAGCAGTACTTC.

This clonotype has a handful of counts. This sequence joins TRBV6-2 or TRBV6-3 and TRBJ2-5; weak D call: TRBD1 (5 bases). Germline CDR1 MNHEY, CDR2 SVGEGT. The CDR3 runs to 15 residues. V lost 2 bases and J lost 1, with 11 bases in between. The CDR3 coding sequence is TGTGCCAGCAGTTACGACAGTGTCGTCCAAGAGACCCAGTACTTC. Translating gives CASSYDSVVQETQYF.

The V and J genes are TRBV2 and TRBJ2-3; no firm D call. V was trimmed by 2 bases and J by 0 bases, leaving 9 bases between them. CDR3 length: 15 amino acids. CDR1 is SNHLY, CDR2 FYNNEI, per germline. The CDR3 DNA reads TGTGCCAGCAGTGAATCTTTTCCTAGCACAGATACGCAGTATTTT. This sequence encodes CASSESFPSTDTQYF.

The chain carries TRBV12-3 or TRBV12-4 and TRBJ2-1, with 14 bases identical to TRBD2. V shed 3 bases, J shed 8 bases, and the junction held 9 bases outside the gene matches. The CDR3 loop spans 17 amino acids. The CDR3 DNA sequence: TGTGCCAGCAGTTTTCGTTTGACTAGCGGGGGGGCGGATGAGCAGTTCTTC. Translating gives CASSFRLTSGGADEQFF.

The chain joins TRBV28 to TRBJ2-5; D unclear. TRBJ2-7 matches the DNA end more closely, so the J call is doubtful. The CDR3 length is 14 residues. Germline values: CDR1 MDHEN, CDR2 SYDVKM. The chain's CDR3 is CASSLPAGWREQYF. CDR3 nucleotide sequence: TGTGCCAGCAGTTTACCCGCAGGATGGCGCGAGCAGTACTTC.

The table lists this clonotype with a count of one. The chain is built from TRBV6-4 and TRBJ1-5; D perhaps matches TRBD1 (5 bases). Looked up from germline, CDR1 is MRHNA and CDR2 is SNTAGT. The V end lost 4 bases, the J end lost 7 bases, and 14 bases lay between the germline ends. The CDR3 is 14 residues long. The DNA of the CDR3 is TGTGCCAGCAGTGGGGAGGCAGGGCACCAGCCCCAGCATTTT. Its protein is CASSGEAGHQPQHF.

V is TRBV12-3 or TRBV12-4 and J is TRBJ2-4; D remains unclear. Trimming cost V 8 bases and J 0 bases, with 8 bases left between them. The CDR3 length is 13 residues. The CDR3 bases are TGTGCCAGCCAAGGCTTAGCCAAAAACATTCAGTACTTC. Translation: CASQGLAKNIQYF.

This chain connects TRBV12-3 or TRBV12-4 to TRBJ2-5; 13 bases fit TRBD2. CDR3 length: 17 residues. The V and J ends lost 2 bases and 13 bases, in that order; junction bases with no gene match: 16. CDR3 sequence: CASSLLPGTSGKNERYF. CDR3 sequence (DNA): TGTGCCAGCAGTTTACTCCCCGGGACTAGCGGGAAAAATGAGCGGTACTTC.

This chain joins TRBV7-9 and TRBJ1-2, with D possibly being TRBD1 (5 bases). V gave up 2 bases and J gave up 2 bases, with 15 bases separating them. The germline CDR1 and CDR2 sequences are SEHNR and FQNEAQ (reference sequence). This CDR3 region has 16 residues. CDR3 protein: CASSLPRHRPNYGYTF. The CDR3 nucleotides are TGTGCCAGCAGCTTACCAAGGCACAGGCCGAACTATGGCTACACCTTC.